The rows below give T cell receptor beta chains drawn from one sample of a study of shared clonotypes between healthy human individuals. Only in-frame clones appear in the TCRdb table, and some are missing; sequencing was by immunoSEQ multiplex PCR. The table has over a million clones, about 75% seen once; the top ten hold 1.4%. Sequenced input: memory CD4+ T cells sorted from blood. The receptors shown here come from a young man in good health. Both conserved end residues are part of each CDR3. The order of the fields is clone size, D gene, V gene, J gene, CDR3 protein, CDR3 DNA. D genes are given only for firm matches. Where a row states a size, it is once, few, many or the class of an expanded clone; other rows omit it.

clone_size: .
d_call: .
v_call: TRBV5-1
j_call: TRBJ2-5
cdr3_aa: CASRAEETQYF
cdr3_nt: TGCGCCAGCAGGGCGGAGGAGACCCAGTACTTC

clone_size: .
d_call: TRBD2
v_call: TRBV11-2
j_call: TRBJ2-7
cdr3_aa: CASSSSGGYYEQYF
cdr3_nt: TGTGCCAGCAGCTCCTCCGGGGGGTACTACGAGCAGTACTTC

clone_size: .
d_call: .
v_call: TRBV6-1
j_call: TRBJ1-3
cdr3_aa: CATEPGFDTIYF
cdr3_nt: TGTGCCACCGAACCGGGGTTCGACACCATATATTTT

clone_size: .
d_call: TRBD2
v_call: TRBV19
j_call: TRBJ2-3
cdr3_aa: CASSMVGLAGGSTDTQYF
cdr3_nt: TGTGCCAGTAGTATGGTAGGACTAGCGGGGGGAAGCACAGATACGCAGTATTTT

clone_size: .
d_call: .
v_call: TRBV30
j_call: TRBJ2-5
cdr3_aa: CAWGTEETQYF
cdr3_nt: TGTGCCTGGGGGACGGAAGAGACCCAGTACTTC

clone_size: .
d_call: .
v_call: TRBV14
j_call: TRBJ2-7
cdr3_aa: CASSLQTGPYEQYF
cdr3_nt: TGTGCCAGCAGCCTCCAGACAGGACCGTACGAGCAGTACTTC

clone_size: .
d_call: .
v_call: TRBV7-2
j_call: TRBJ1-4
cdr3_aa: CASSLVQGPGKKLFF
cdr3_nt: TGTGCCAGCAGCTTAGTGCAGGGGCCAGGAAAAAAACTGTTTTTT

clone_size: .
d_call: .
v_call: TRBV5-1
j_call: TRBJ2-5
cdr3_aa: CASSLAGIAEETQYF
cdr3_nt: TGCGCCAGCAGCTTGGCCGGGATAGCGGAAGAGACCCAGTACTTC

clone_size: .
d_call: TRBD1
v_call: TRBV7-9
j_call: TRBJ1-4
cdr3_aa: CASSSHTGDSEKLFF
cdr3_nt: TGTGCCAGCAGCTCCCATACGGGGGACAGTGAAAAACTGTTTTTT

clone_size: .
d_call: .
v_call: TRBV2
j_call: TRBJ1-1
cdr3_aa: CASSDSDRVAFF
cdr3_nt: TGTGCCAGCAGTGATTCGGACCGAGTGGCTTTCTTT

clone_size: .
d_call: .
v_call: TRBV7-2
j_call: TRBJ1-2
cdr3_aa: CASSSSGVNYGYTF
cdr3_nt: TGTGCCAGCAGCTCCAGCGGGGTTAACTATGGCTACACCTTC

clone_size: .
d_call: TRBD1
v_call: TRBV5-6
j_call: TRBJ1-2
cdr3_aa: CASSKGQVRGYTF
cdr3_nt: TGTGCCAGCAGTAAGGGACAGGTCCGTGGCTACACCTTC

clone_size: few
d_call: TRBD1
v_call: TRBV6-5
j_call: TRBJ2-5
cdr3_aa: CASIETTGGRETQYF
cdr3_nt: TGTGCCAGCATCGAAACGACAGGGGGAAGAGAGACCCAGTACTTC

clone_size: .
d_call: .
v_call: TRBV7-2
j_call: TRBJ2-5
cdr3_aa: CASSLGGRVETQYF
cdr3_nt: TGTGCCAGCAGCTTAGGGGGGCGGGTTGAGACCCAGTACTTC

clone_size: .
d_call: TRBD2
v_call: TRBV9
j_call: TRBJ2-3
cdr3_aa: CASSVGLATDTQYF
cdr3_nt: TGTGCCAGCAGCGTAGGACTAGCGACAGATACGCAGTATTTT

clone_size: .
d_call: .
v_call: TRBV7-2
j_call: TRBJ2-1
cdr3_aa: CASSLDYVAEQFF
cdr3_nt: TGTGCCAGCAGCTTAGATTATGTCGCTGAGCAGTTCTTC

clone_size: .
d_call: TRBD1
v_call: TRBV6-6
j_call: TRBJ1-4
cdr3_aa: CASGQGITNEKLFF
cdr3_nt: TGTGCCAGCGGACAGGGCATCACTAATGAAAAACTGTTTTTT

clone_size: .
d_call: .
v_call: TRBV19
j_call: TRBJ1-3
cdr3_aa: CASSTSGNTIYF
cdr3_nt: TGTGCCAGTAGTACCAGTGGAAACACCATATATTTT

clone_size: .
d_call: .
v_call: TRBV29-1
j_call: TRBJ2-5
cdr3_aa: CSVGLYQETQYF
cdr3_nt: TGCAGCGTCGGACTCTACCAAGAGACCCAGTACTTC

clone_size: few
d_call: TRBD1
v_call: TRBV5-8
j_call: TRBJ1-5
cdr3_aa: CASSLDRAQPQHF
cdr3_nt: TGTGCCAGCAGCTTAGACAGGGCCCAGCCCCAGCATTTT

clone_size: .
d_call: TRBD2
v_call: TRBV28
j_call: TRBJ2-3
cdr3_aa: CASYDGGYVGTDTQYF
cdr3_nt: TGTGCCAGCTACGACGGGGGGTATGTTGGAACAGATACGCAGTATTTT

clone_size: .
d_call: .
v_call: TRBV4-3
j_call: TRBJ2-1
cdr3_aa: CASSQVGGQPYNEQFF
cdr3_nt: TGCGCCAGCAGCCAAGTCGGGGGCCAACCCTACAATGAGCAGTTCTTC

clone_size: .
d_call: TRBD2
v_call: TRBV10-3
j_call: TRBJ2-1
cdr3_aa: CAIRLAGENEQFF
cdr3_nt: TGTGCCATACGACTAGCGGGAGAGAATGAGCAGTTCTTC

clone_size: .
d_call: .
v_call: TRBV29-1
j_call: TRBJ1-2
cdr3_aa: CSVGEVGYTF
cdr3_nt: TGCAGCGTGGGAGAGGTTGGCTACACCTTC